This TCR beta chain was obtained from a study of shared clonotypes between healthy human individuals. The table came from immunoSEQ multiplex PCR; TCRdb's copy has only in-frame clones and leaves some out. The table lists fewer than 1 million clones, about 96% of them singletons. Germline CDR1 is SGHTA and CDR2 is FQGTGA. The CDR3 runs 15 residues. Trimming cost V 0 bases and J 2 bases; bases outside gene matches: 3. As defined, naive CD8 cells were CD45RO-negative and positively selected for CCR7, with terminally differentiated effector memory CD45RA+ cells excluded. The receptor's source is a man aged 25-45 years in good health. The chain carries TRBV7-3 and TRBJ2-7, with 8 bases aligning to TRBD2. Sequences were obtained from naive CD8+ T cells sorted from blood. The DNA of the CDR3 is TGTGCCAGCAGCTTAACTAGCGGGGTTACCTACGAGCAGTACTTC. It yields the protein CASSLTSGVTYEQYF.